The sequence of this T cell receptor beta chain was determined in a study of Ad26.COV2.S vaccination and SARS-CoV-2 variants. The treatment is: about 20 received Ad26.COV2.S at low or high dose, single or two shots; about 5 received placebo; per-sample allocation not given. Repertoires come from day 63 after the first vaccine or placebo injection. An Ad26 vector was used to express Wuhan-strain SARS-CoV-2 spike as the vaccine. This CDR3 contains 13 residues. V shed 5 bases and J 8 bases; nucleotides not matched to a gene: 4. From germline, CDR1 is SGHTA and CDR2 FQGTGA. Clones were sequenced by immunoSEQ multiplex PCR, and TCRdb holds only the in-frame ones, with some missing. The repertoire holds some 480,000 clones, with roughly 89% as singletons.

The TCR comes from a person aged 18-60 years who received the Ad26.COV2.S COVID-19 vaccine or a placebo. The chain carries TRBV7-3 and TRBJ1-3; TRBD1 aligns across 9 bases. The sample in question was peripheral blood, obtained in a trial of Ad26.COV2.S vaccine versus placebo. The CDR3 region has the DNA TGTGCCAGCAGCGCCCGACAGGGGGACACCATATATTTT. This translates into CASSARQGDTIYF.